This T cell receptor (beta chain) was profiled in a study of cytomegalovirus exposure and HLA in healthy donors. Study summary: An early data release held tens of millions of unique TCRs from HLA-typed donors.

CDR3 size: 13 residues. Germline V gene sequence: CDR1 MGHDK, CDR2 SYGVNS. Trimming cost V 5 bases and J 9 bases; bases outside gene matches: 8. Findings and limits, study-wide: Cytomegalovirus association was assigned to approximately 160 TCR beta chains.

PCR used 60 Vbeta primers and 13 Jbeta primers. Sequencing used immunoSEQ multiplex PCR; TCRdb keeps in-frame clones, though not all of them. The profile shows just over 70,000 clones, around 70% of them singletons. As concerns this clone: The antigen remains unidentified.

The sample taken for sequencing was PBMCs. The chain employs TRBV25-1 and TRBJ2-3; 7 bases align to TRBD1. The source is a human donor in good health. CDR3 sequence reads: CASSQSGTATQYF. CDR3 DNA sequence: TGTGCCAGCAGTCAGTCCGGGACAGCGACGCAGTATTTT. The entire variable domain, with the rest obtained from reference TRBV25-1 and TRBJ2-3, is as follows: EADIYQTPRYLVIGTGKKITLECSQTMGHDKMYWYQQDPGMELHLIHYSYGVNSTEKGDLSSESTVSRIRTEHFPLTLESARPSHTSQYLCASSQSGTATQYFGPGTRLTVL.